This T cell receptor beta chain was sequenced in a study of blood T cell repertoires in COVID-19. Across the whole study: The origin of the acute and convalescent COVID-19 samples was the United States, Italy and Spain. Sources were T cells, B-cell-depleted T cells, or PBMCs; the material itself was cDNA or gDNA.

There are 15 residues in the CDR3. V gave up 4 bases and J gave up 6 bases; unmatched junction bases: 11. The germline V gene encodes CDR1 SGHDT and CDR2 YYEEEE. This clone was picked up a small number of times. Study processing details: Amplification of reference gene primers provided the estimated nucleated cell counts. Profiling relied on immunoSEQ multiplex PCR, and the TCRdb table lists in-frame clones only, not all of them. V and J calls and clone size are those listed in that table; D and trimming were worked out from the DNA. This table holds 200,000 or so clones, over 75% found once. V gene TRBV5-6 combines with J gene TRBJ2-7; 9 bases line up with TRBD2. This TCR came from a human donor with active or convalescent COVID-19. The donor label of this sample is uncertain. Sequencing was carried out using peripheral blood. The CDR3 is CASSLILAGGSEQYF. The CDR3 DNA reads as TGTGCCAGCAGCCTGATCTTGGCGGGGGGGTCCGAGCAGTACTTC.